The 2 T cell receptor beta chains below come from one sample, sequenced in a study of CD8 T cells in Susac syndrome. RNA totalling 0.5 to 1 ug underwent reverse transcription with random hexamers. TCRdb re-derived calls from the immunoSEQ multiplex PCR reads in MiXCR, one entry per CDR3 protein. The sample comprises approximately 190,000 distinct CDR3 sequences, nearly 97% of which are singletons, and 0.075% to 0.1% rests with the top ten. Sequencing was carried out using CD4+ T cells from PBMCs. The receptors originated from a human donor with Susac syndrome.

The chain uses TRBV29-1 and TRBJ1-2; weak D call: TRBD1 (6 bases). Looked up from germline, CDR1 is SQVTM and CDR2 is ANQGSEA. The CDR3 has 14 amino acids. Trimming left V 7 bases short and J 9 bases short, with 24 bases between. CDR3 sequence reads: CSAGGTQGGLSYTF. The CDR3 DNA follows: TGCAGCGCCGGAGGGACACAGGGAGGGTTGAGCTACACCTTC. Variable domain in full (rest from reference TRBV29-1 and TRBJ1-2): SAVISQKPSRDICQRGTSLTIQCQVDSQVTMMFWYRQQPGQSLTLIATANQGSEATYESGFVIDKFPISRPNLTFSTLTVSNMSPEDSSIYLCSAGGTQGGLSYTFGSGTRLTVV.

CDR3 coding DNA: TGTGCCAGCAGCCAAATACGACAGCTAGGGGCGATGGAAGCTTTCTTT. Protein product: CASSQIRQLGAMEAFF. The chain joins TRBV14 to TRBJ1-1, with TRBD1 as a possible D gene (5 bases). This CDR3 region has 16 residues. Trimming left V 2 bases short and J 8 bases short, with 21 bases between. Germline lookup yields CDR1 SGHDN and CDR2 FVKESK.